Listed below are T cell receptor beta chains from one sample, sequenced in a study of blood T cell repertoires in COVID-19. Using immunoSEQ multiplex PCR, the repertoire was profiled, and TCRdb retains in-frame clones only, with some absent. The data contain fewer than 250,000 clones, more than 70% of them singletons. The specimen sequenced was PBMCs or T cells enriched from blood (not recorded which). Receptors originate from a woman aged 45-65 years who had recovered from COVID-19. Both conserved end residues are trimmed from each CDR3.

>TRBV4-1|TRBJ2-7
ASSPGTEYEQY
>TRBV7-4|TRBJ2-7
ASANREQY
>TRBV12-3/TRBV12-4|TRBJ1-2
ASEKQPEYGYT
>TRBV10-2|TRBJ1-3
ASRGQGSGNTIY
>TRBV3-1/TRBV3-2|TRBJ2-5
ASSPWTGRGETQY
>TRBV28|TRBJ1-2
ASRTTGGARSYGYT
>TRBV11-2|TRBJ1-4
ASSSNPGQGREKLF
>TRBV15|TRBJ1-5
ATSRHTGGNQPQH
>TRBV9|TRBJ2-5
ASSPGGGVVQETQY
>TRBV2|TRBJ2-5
ASSAQGARETQY
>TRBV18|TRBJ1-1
ASSPLGQGGNTEAF
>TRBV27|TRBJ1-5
ASSIQGLSNQPQH
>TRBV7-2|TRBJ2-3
ASSFRQGMDTQY
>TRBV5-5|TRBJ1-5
ASSWGGASNQPQH
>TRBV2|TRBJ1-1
ASSGESVAEAF
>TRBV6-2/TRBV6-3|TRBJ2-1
ASSPLISGRTVNEQF
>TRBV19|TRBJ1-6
ASSMQGPAPLH
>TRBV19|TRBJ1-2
ASSEYRTNYGYT
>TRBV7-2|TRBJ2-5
ASSLGVVGGQETQY
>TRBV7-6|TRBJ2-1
ASSPTSGGTYNEQF
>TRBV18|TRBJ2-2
ASSRLEDTGELF
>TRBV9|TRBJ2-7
ASSARDRGTGVGGYEQY
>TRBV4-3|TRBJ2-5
ASSHGIAGGLKQETQY
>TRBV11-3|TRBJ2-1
ASSSFPGQGSYNEQF
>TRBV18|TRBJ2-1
ASSPPNHRSEQF
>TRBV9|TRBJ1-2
ASSVEAGPNDYGYT
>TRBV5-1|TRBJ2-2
ASSLFVTGVVGELF
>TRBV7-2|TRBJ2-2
ASSPGGNTGELF
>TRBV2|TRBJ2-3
ASIMREADTQY
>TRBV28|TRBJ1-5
ASWDRVRPQH
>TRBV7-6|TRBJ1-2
ASSQTGVGGYT
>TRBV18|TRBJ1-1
ASSPVLYTEAF
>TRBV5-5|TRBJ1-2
ASSLRPGQGSTYGYT
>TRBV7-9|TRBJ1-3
AGRLSPKRQGSGNTIY
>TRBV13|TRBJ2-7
ASSLRGSYEQY
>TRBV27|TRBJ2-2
ASSLRGLTNTGELF
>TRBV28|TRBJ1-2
ASSLRLAVSYGYT
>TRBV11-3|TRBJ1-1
ASSFGVMNTEAF
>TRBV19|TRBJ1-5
ASSSSAQGYQPQH
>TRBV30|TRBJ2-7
AWSVSGGSYEQY
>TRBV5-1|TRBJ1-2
ASSGGPSGWYT
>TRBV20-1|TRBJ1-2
SASQGTNYGYT
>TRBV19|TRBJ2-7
ASTPRDSYEQY
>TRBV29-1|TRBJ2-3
SVEQGWSTDTQY
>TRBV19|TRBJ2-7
ASSVDGQGGYEQY
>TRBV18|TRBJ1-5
ASSPVEAGWYSNQPQH
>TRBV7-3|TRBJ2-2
ASSLGQTGELF
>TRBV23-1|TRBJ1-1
ASSHRVTEAF
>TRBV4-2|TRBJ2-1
ASSQELAGLAGANEQF
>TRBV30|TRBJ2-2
ASLAGGGNTGELF
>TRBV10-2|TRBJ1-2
ASTHPNYGYT
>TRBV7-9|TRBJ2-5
ASSLAPSAETQY
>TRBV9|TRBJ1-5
ASSAEAQYQPQH